The following is a TCR beta chain sequence with its context. The antigen is not known. Compared with germline, one end of the junction differs, possibly owing to a read error. Germline CDR1 reads SEHNR; CDR2 reads FQNEAQ (reference sequence). The length of the CDR3 is 20 residues. Amplified material comprised TCR beta CDR3 regions derived from RNA transcripts. A first-round RT-PCR used HTBI primers, followed by a second-round multiplex PCR. TCRdb re-derived calls from the multiplex PCR reads in MiXCR, one entry per CDR3 protein. The repertoire holds about 660,000 distinct CDR3 sequences, just over 40% seen once, with more than 2.5% in the top ten. This specimen comes from a study of Graves' ophthalmopathy and Graves' hyperthyroidism. The wider study: Samples of peripheral blood were obtained at initial diagnosis, prior to treatment of any kind.

Broader study findings: Built on 13 signatures, a model told ophthalmopathy apart from stable hyperthyroidism with about 88% sensitivity and 81.08% specificity. Detection in blood was also observed for most expanded thyroid clonotypes above 0.001 frequency.

Diagnosis was based on clinical symptoms, serum thyroxine, TRAb, thyroid ultrasound and orbital computed tomography. The chain couples TRBV7-9 to TRBJ2-5; the D call may be TRBD1 or TRBD2 (5 bases each). Source material: peripheral blood. This receptor was identified in an adult man with Graves' ophthalmopathy. DNA for the CDR3: TGTGCCAGCGCTTTTACTTATTTCGGTTTCATGGGTACAGGAGGAGAGACCCAGGACTTC. The encoded protein is CASAFTYFGFMGTGGETQDF.